Shown below are 6 T cell receptor beta chains from a single sample sequenced in a study of cytomegalovirus exposure and HLA in healthy donors. With 60 Vbeta and 13 Jbeta primers, the PCR was carried out. TCRdb keeps only in-frame clones here, not all; method: immunoSEQ multiplex PCR. This table holds about 200,000 clones, around 73% found once. Input material: PBMCs. All receptors come from a woman in her twenties or thirties in good health and CMV-seronegative.

This chain links TRBV7-2 with TRBJ2-3, with D perhaps TRBD2 (7 bases). The CDR3 runs 16 residues. The germline V gene encodes CDR1 SGHTA and CDR2 FQGNSA. Between the trimmed V and J ends, which lost 5 bases and 5 bases, there was a span of 20 bases. The CDR3 is CASSLMGGARGDTQYF. CDR3 DNA sequence: TGTGCCAGCAGCCTCATGGGGGGGGCTCGAGGAGATACGCAGTATTTT.

The chain has TRBV10-3 and TRBJ2-1; 11 nucleotides agree with TRBD2. This CDR3 has 16 residues. Germline V gene data show CDR1 as ENHRY and CDR2 as SYGVKD. J gave up 3 bases and V 8 bases, and 9 bases lay outside the gene matches. CDR3 DNA sequence: TGTGCCATCGGGGCGGCTAGCGGGAGGTTCTACAATGAGCAGTTCTTC. Translating it yields CAIGAASGRFYNEQFF.

V and J are TRBV4-1 and TRBJ2-3; no definite D call. The CDR3 extends over 14 amino acids. V was trimmed by 2 bases and J by 6 bases, leaving 12 bases between them. Looked up from germline, CDR1 is MGHRA and CDR2 is YSYEKL. CDR3 protein: CASSQRPRADTQYF. The CDR3, as DNA: TGCGCCAGCAGCCAACGGCCGCGAGCGGATACGCAGTATTTT.

This clone was observed a handful of times. The chain combines TRBV11-1 with TRBJ2-5; D possibly corresponds to TRBD1 (6 bases). The V gene lost 9 bases and the J gene lost 5 bases, with 19 bases spanning the gap. This CDR3 contains 14 residues. Germline V gene lookup returns CDR1 SGHAT and CDR2 FQDESV (reference sequence). CDR3 sequence: CARTRQGRRETQYF. The CDR3 DNA reads as TGTGCCAGAACCCGGCAGGGGCGCAGGGAGACCCAGTACTTC.

V usage is TRBV7-9 and J usage is TRBJ2-6; 8 bases are a match to TRBD1. The V gene's germline CDR1 is SEHNR and CDR2 FQNEAQ (reference sequence). Unmatched junction bases numbered 13, after V lost 5 bases and J lost 4 bases. CDR3 length equals 18 residues. The CDR3 protein is CASSTRQGRRSGANVLTF. The CDR3 DNA is TGTGCCAGCAGCACCCGACAGGGGAGACGATCCGGGGCCAACGTCCTGACTTTC.

This rearrangement joins TRBV25-1 to TRBJ2-1, with 7 bases identical to TRBD1. The CDR3 runs 15 residues. After removal of 5 bases from V and 0 bases from J, the junction contained 4 bases not matched to a gene. Germline V CDR1 and CDR2: MGHDK, SYGVNS. The CDR3 is CASSPWTGSYNEQFF. The CDR3 bases are TGTGCCAGCAGTCCTTGGACAGGCTCCTACAATGAGCAGTTCTTC. Full variable domain (remainder filled in from reference TRBV25-1 and TRBJ2-1): EADIYQTPRYLVIGTGKKITLECSQTMGHDKMYWYQQDPGMELHLIHYSYGVNSTEKGDLSSESTVSRIRTEHFPLTLESARPSHTSQYLCASSPWTGSYNEQFFGPGTRLTVL.